One and the same sample provided the 3 T cell receptor beta chains below, sequenced in a study of STAT3 mutations in large granular lymphocyte leukemia. Study observations and caveats: In T-cell large granular lymphocyte leukemia, about half of patients showed multiple immunodominant subclonotypes.

Method: immunoSEQ multiplex PCR; TCRdb's copy keeps in-frame clones and lacks some. Found here are under 15,000 clones, roughly 80% of them singletons; the top ten hold about half. These receptors have no identified antigens. Material: peripheral blood mononuclear cells. The receptors stem from a man between 60 and 75 years old with T-cell large granular lymphocyte leukemia. Some clones in this sample may be carry-over from other donors' samples.

The chain joins TRBV7-9 to TRBJ2-5; TRBD1 matches 8 bases. Germline V gene sequence: CDR1 SEHNR, CDR2 FQNEAQ (reference sequence). The CDR3 is 14 amino acids. With 3 bases clipped from V and 5 bases from J, the junction kept 5 bases outside the gene matches. CDR3 sequence reads: CASSFQGARETQYF. The DNA for the CDR3 is TGTGCCAGCAGCTTCCAGGGGGCGAGGGAGACCCAGTACTTC.

The chain employs TRBV11-2 and TRBJ2-3, with D possibly being TRBD1 or TRBD2 (6 bases each). Germline V gene lookup returns CDR1 SGHAT and CDR2 FQNNGV. This CDR3 has 16 amino acids. Trimming pared 5 bases from V and 4 bases from J, leaving 19 bases between. DNA of the CDR3: TGTGCCAGCAGCCTCCGTTCGTGGGGGGCCTCAGATACGCAGTATTTT. Amino acid sequence: CASSLRSWGASDTQYF.

The CDR3 DNA follows: TGTGCCAGCATTTCCTTAGCAGCAGATACGCAGTATTTT. Translating gives CASISLAADTQYF. The rearrangement links TRBV6-5 to TRBJ2-3, with unresolved D. Germline lookup yields CDR1 MNHEY and CDR2 SVGAGI. The CDR3 extends over 13 amino acids. V lost 7 bases, J lost 4 bases, and 12 bases lay in between.